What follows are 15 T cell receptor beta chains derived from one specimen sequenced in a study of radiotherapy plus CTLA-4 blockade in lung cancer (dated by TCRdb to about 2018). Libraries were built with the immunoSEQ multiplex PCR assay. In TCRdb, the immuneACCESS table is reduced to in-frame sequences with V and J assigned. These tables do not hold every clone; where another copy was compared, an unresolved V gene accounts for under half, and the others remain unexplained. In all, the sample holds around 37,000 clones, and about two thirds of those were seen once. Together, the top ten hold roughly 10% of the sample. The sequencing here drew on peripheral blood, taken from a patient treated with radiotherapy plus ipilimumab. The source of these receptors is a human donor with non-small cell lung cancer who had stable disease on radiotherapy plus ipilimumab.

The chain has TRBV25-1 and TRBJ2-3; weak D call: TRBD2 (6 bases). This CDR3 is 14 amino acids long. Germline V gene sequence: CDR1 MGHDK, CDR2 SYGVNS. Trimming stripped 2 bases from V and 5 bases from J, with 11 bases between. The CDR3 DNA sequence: TGTGCCAGCAGTGAACCAGGGCGGGGAGATACGCAGTATTTT. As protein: CASSEPGRGDTQYF.

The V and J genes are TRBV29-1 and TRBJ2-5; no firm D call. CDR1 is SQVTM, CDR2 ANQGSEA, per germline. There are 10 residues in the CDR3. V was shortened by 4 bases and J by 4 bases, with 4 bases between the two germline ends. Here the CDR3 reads CSVAVETQYF. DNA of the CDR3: TGCAGCGTTGCGGTAGAGACCCAGTACTTC.

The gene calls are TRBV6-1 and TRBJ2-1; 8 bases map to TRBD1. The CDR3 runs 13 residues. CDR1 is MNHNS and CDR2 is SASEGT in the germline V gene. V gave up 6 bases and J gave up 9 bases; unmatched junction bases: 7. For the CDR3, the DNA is TGTGCCAGCAGGGCGACAGGGGCCGGTGAGCAGTTCTTC. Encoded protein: CASRATGAGEQFF.

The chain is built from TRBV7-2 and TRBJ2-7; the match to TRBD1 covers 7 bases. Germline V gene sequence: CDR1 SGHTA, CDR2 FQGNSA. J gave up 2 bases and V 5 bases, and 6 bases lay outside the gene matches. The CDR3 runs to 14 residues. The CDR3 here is CASSPRQGPYEQYF. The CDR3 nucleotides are TGTGCCAGCAGCCCAAGACAGGGACCCTACGAGCAGTACTTC. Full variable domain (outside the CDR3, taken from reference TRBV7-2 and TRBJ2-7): GAGVSQSPSNKVTEKGKDVELRCDPISGHTALYWYRQSLGQGLEFLIYFQGNSAPDKSGLPSDRFSAERTGGSVSTLTIQRTQQEDSAVYLCASSPRQGPYEQYFGPGTRLTVT.

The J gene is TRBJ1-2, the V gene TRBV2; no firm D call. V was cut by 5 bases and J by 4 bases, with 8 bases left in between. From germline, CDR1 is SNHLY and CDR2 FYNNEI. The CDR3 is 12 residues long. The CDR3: CASSSYLYGYTF. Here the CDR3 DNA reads TGTGCCAGCAGTTCCTATCTCTATGGCTACACCTTC.

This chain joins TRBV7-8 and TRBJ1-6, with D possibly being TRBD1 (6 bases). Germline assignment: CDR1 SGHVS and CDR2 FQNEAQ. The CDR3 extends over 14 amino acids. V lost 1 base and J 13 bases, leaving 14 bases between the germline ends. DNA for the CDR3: TGTGCCAGCAGCTTAGGGACAGAAGGGAATCCCCTCCACTTT. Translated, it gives CASSLGTEGNPLHF.

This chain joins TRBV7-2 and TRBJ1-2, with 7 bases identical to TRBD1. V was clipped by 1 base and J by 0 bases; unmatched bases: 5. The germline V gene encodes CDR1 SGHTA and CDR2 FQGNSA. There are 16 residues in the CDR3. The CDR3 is CASSLGRQGSNYGYTF. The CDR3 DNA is TGTGCCAGCAGCTTAGGGAGACAGGGATCTAACTATGGCTACACCTTC.

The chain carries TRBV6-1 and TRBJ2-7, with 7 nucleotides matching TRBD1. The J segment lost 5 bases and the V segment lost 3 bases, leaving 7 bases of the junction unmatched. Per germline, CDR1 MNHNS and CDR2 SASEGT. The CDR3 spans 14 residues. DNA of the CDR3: TGTGCCAGCAGTGATCTTGACAGGGTCCACGAGCAGTACTTC. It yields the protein CASSDLDRVHEQYF.

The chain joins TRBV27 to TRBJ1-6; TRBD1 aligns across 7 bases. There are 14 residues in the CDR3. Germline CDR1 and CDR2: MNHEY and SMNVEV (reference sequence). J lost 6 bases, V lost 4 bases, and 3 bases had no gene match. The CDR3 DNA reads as TGTGCCAGCAGTTCGAGGGGGCGTAATTCACCCCTCCACTTT. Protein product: CASSSRGRNSPLHF.

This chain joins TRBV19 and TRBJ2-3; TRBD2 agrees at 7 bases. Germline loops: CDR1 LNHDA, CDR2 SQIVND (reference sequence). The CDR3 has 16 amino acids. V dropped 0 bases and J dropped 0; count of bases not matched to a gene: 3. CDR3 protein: CASSIDPGGSTDTQYF. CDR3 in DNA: TGTGCCAGTAGTATAGATCCGGGGGGAAGCACAGATACGCAGTATTTT. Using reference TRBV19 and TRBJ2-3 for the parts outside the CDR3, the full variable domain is DGGITQSPKYLFRKEGQNVTLSCEQNLNHDAMYWYRQDPGQGLRLIYYSQIVNDFQKGDIAEGYSVSREKKESFPLTVTSAQKNPTAFYLCASSIDPGGSTDTQYFGPGTRLTVL.

CDR3 nucleotide sequence: TGTGCCAGCAGTCCGGATTTGAGGTCCTACAATGAGCAGTTCTTC. It codes for CASSPDLRSYNEQFF. V usage is TRBV11-1 and J usage is TRBJ2-1; unclear D gene. Trimming left V 6 bases short and J 1 base short, with 13 bases between. In germline, CDR1 is SGHAT, CDR2 FQDESV (reference sequence). The length of the CDR3 is 15 residues.

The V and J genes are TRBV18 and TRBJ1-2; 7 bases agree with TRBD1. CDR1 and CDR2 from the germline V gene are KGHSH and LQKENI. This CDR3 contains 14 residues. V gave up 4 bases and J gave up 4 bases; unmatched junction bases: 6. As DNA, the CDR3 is TGTGCCAGCTCACGACAACGGGACAGCTATGGCTACACCTTC. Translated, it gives CASSRQRDSYGYTF.

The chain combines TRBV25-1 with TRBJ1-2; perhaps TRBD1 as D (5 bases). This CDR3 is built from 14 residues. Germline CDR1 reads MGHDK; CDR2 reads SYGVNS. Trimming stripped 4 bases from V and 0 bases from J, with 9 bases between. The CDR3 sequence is CASSGGRANYGYTF. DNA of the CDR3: TGTGCCAGCAGTGGGGGCCGAGCTAACTATGGCTACACCTTC.

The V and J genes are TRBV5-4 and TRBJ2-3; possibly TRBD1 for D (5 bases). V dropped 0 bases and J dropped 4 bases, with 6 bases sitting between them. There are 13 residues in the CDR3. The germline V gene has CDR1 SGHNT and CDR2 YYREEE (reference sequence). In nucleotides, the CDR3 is TGTGCCAGCAGCTTGGAGACAGCAGATACGCAGTATTTT. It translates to CASSLETADTQYF. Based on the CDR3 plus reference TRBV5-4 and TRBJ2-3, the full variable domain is ETGVTQSPTHLIKTRGQQVTLRCSSQSGHNTVSWYQQALGQGPQFIFQYYREEENGRGNFPPRFSGLQFPNYSSELNVNALELDDSALYLCASSLETADTQYFGPGTRLTVL.

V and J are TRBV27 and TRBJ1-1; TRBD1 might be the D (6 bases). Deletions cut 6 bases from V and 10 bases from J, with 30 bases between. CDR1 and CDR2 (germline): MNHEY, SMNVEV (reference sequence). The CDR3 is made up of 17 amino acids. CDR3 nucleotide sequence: TGTGCCAGCAGCCCTGCAACCCGAGCAGGAGCAAAAGGGGGAGCTTTCTTT. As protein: CASSPATRAGAKGGAFF.